In this sample, the clone carrying this TCR beta chain turned up a few times. The germline V and J ends were trimmed by 3 bases and 0 bases, with 15 bases remaining between them. The germline gives CDR1 DFQATT, CDR2 SNEGSKA (reference sequence). The CDR3 runs to 16 residues. This sample stems from a study of patients and donors after allogeneic stem cell transplantation. TCRdb passed the RT-PCR reads through MiXCR, listing each CDR3 protein once. The table lists approximately 200,000 distinct CDR3 sequences, over 30% of them singletons. The TCR originated in a human donor who was either an allogeneic HSCT recipient or a stem cell or donor lymphocyte infusion donor (not recorded which). It is not recorded whose cells these are; they may come from a transplant donor. The rearrangement joins TRBV20-1 to TRBJ1-5; D unresolved. Sequencing input: blood, either unsorted or a sorted T cell fraction (not recorded which). CDR3 sequence: CSASAFGLPSNQPQHF. The CDR3 coding sequence is TGCAGTGCTAGCGCCTTTGGGCTGCCTAGCAATCAGCCCCAGCATTTT.